A selection of T cell receptor beta chains follows, all from one sample in a study of blood T cells in healthy people across ages. Using its own MiXCR run on the 5' RACE reads, TCRdb lists one record per CDR3 protein. The sample shows 1.5 million to 2 million distinct CDR3 sequences, more than 35% of them seen only once. Sequencing was performed on blood. These receptor sequences come from a human donor in good health. Both conserved end residues are part of each CDR3.

J gene	V gene	CDR3 protein
TRBJ2-7	TRBV10-3	CAISASGTYEQYF
TRBJ1-1	TRBV5-1	CASSLGVTGNTEAFF
TRBJ2-7	TRBV27	CANSRQGAYEQYF
TRBJ2-7	TRBV20-1	CSAREAGASSYEQYF
TRBJ1-4	TRBV4-3	CASSQERTGGVEKLFF
TRBJ2-3	TRBV9	CASTRTGTGYGTDTQYF
TRBJ2-7	TRBV28	CASIGLDSYEQYF
TRBJ2-3	TRBV12-3/TRBV12-4	CASSLLAGVVDTQYF
TRBJ2-3	TRBV10-3	CAISEPDRGLTDTQCF
TRBJ2-1	TRBV3-1	CASSQDLPGGSYNEQFF
TRBJ2-5	TRBV7-2	CASSFTSATETQYF
TRBJ1-1	TRBV11-2	CASSSSGSYTEAFF
TRBJ2-1	TRBV6-2/TRBV6-3	CASSYSILAPSSYNEQFF
TRBJ2-1	TRBV5-1	CASSSTGCHEQFF
TRBJ2-1	TRBV11-2	CTSSLEAETYNEQFF
TRBJ1-2	TRBV7-2	CASSPRQGGPYGYTF
TRBJ2-3	TRBV11-2	CASSTTGSTDTQYF
TRBJ2-3	TRBV10-3	CAISESTRSGGAAGSTDTQYF
TRBJ2-1	TRBV7-2	CASSFSGRTEQFF
TRBJ1-1	TRBV3-1	CASSQAERRAFF
TRBJ2-7	TRBV7-6	CASSLGPGESYEQYF
TRBJ1-2	TRBV7-8	CASSSKAGGGYGYTF
TRBJ2-7	TRBV5-4	CATGDSLYEQYF
TRBJ1-2	TRBV4-1	CAGSHLDRAVNNGYTF
TRBJ2-1	TRBV29-1	CSVVRGANNEQFF
TRBJ1-5	TRBV24-1	CATSDFGDQPQHF
TRBJ2-3	TRBV7-2	CAGSPHMGGARRFADTQYF
TRBJ2-2	TRBV29-1	CSARNTGELFF
TRBJ2-1	TRBV24-1	CATSDLRVGLAGSNEQFF
TRBJ2-1	TRBV2	CASSFLASGYNEQFF
TRBJ2-5	TRBV18	CASSPGQGEVETQYF
TRBJ1-2	TRBV4-1	CASSHPGQDPTPDYGYTF
TRBJ2-7	TRBV10-3	CAISESMGRARDEQYF
TRBJ1-1	TRBV20-1	CSAREVGGNTEAFF
TRBJ1-2	TRBV11-2	CASSILTGNYGYTF
TRBJ2-5	TRBV4-1	CASSQDALMKTQYF
TRBJ2-5	TRBV20-1	CSAVSGKETQYF
TRBJ1-4	TRBV20-1	CSAHTADRVGKLFF
TRBJ2-7	TRBV6-1	CASSEPGTAIYEQYF
TRBJ1-2	TRBV2	CASSGTYYGYTF